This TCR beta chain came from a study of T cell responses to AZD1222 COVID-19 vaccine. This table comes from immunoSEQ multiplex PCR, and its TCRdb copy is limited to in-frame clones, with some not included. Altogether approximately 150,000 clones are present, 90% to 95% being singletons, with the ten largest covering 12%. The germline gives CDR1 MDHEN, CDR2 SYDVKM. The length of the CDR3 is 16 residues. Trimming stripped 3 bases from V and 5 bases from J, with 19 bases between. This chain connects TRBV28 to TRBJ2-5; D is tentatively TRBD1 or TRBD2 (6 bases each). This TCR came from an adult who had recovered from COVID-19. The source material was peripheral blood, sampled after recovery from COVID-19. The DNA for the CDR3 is TGTGCCAGCAGTTTGGGACTCGCGCGGAGGGGGGAGACCCAGTACTTC. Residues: CASSLGLARRGETQYF.